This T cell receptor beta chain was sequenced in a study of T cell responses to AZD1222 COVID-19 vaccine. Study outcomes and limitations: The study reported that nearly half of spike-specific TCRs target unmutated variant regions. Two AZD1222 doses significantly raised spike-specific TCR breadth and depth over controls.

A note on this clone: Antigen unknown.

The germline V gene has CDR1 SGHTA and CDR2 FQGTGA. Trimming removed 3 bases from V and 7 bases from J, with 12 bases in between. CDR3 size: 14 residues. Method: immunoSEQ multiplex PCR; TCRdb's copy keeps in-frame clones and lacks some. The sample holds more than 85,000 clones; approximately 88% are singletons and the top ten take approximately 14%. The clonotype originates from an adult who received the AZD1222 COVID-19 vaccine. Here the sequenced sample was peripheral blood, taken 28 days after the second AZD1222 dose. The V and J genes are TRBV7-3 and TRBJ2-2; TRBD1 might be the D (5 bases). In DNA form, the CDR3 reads TGTGCCAGCAGCTTGGACCGGCAGGGCGGGGAGCTGTTTTTT. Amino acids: CASSLDRQGGELFF.